Below, 29 T cell receptor beta chains from the same sample are listed, as sequenced in a study of shared clonotypes between healthy human individuals. The repertoire was sequenced with immunoSEQ multiplex PCR; TCRdb's copy has only in-frame clones and lacks some. Of roughly 2,300,000 clones listed, under 95% were seen once; the top ten hold 0.37%. The sequencing sample was made of naive CD4+ T cells from PBMCs. Subset of the sample: CD45RA+ positively selected. These receptor sequences come from a man aged 18 to 30 in good health. Some clones in this sample may be carry-over from other donors' samples.

The CDR3 DNA reads TGTGCCAGCAGCCAGGGGACAGGGAACACCGGGGAGCTGTTTTTT. Residues: CASSQGTGNTGELFF. V usage is TRBV14 and J usage is TRBJ2-2, with 8 bases lining up with TRBD1. CDR1 is SGHDN and CDR2 is FVKESK in the germline V gene. The ends lost 3 bases at V and 1 base at J; junction bases unmatched: 1. The CDR3 totals 15 residues.

This rearrangement joins TRBV5-4 to TRBJ2-1; D might be TRBD2 (7 bases). The CDR3 totals 16 residues. CDR1 and CDR2 (germline): SGHNT, YYREEE (reference sequence). With 4 bases removed from V and 5 bases from J, the gap between germline ends came to 19 bases. CDR3 DNA: TGTGCCAGCAGCCGAGGTGGGGGGGCAGTAAACAATGAGCAGTTCTTC. This encodes CASSRGGGAVNNEQFF.

The chain has TRBV5-4 and TRBJ1-1; D perhaps matches TRBD1 (5 bases). From germline, CDR1 is SGHNT and CDR2 YYREEE (reference sequence). V shed 0 bases and J shed 5 bases, with 17 bases lying between them. CDR3 length: 16 residues. The DNA for the CDR3 is TGTGCCAGCAGCTTGGGAGGTGCGCAGGGTCGGACTGAAGCTTTCTTT. Translated: CASSLGGAQGRTEAFF. Drawing the rest from reference TRBV5-4 and TRBJ1-1, the complete variable domain is ETGVTQSPTHLIKTRGQQVTLRCSSQSGHNTVSWYQQALGQGPQFIFQYYREEENGRGNFPPRFSGLQFPNYSSELNVNALELDDSALYLCASSLGGAQGRTEAFFGQGTRLTVV.

This CDR3 is CASSLDSGANVLTF. In DNA, the CDR3 is TGTGCCAGCAGCCTGGACTCTGGGGCCAACGTCCTGACTTTC. The chain joins TRBV2 to TRBJ2-6; D uncertain. Trimming removed 6 bases from V and 0 bases from J, with 6 bases in between. The CDR3 spans 14 residues. Looked up from germline, CDR1 is SNHLY and CDR2 is FYNNEI.

On this clone itself: The sample carries other DNA sequences with the same CDR3. The chain's CDR3 is CAISGTANTEAFF. In DNA form, the CDR3 reads TGTGCCATCAGCGGGACGGCGAACACTGAAGCTTTCTTT. The rearrangement links TRBV10-3 to TRBJ1-1, with D possibly TRBD1 on 5 matching bases. Trimming took off 6 bases at V and 1 base at J, with 9 bases between the two ends. Germline CDR1 reads ENHRY; CDR2 reads SYGVKD. The CDR3 has 13 residues.

Details on this clone: The same CDR3 also results from other DNA sequences found in this sample. The chain is built from TRBV5-1 and TRBJ1-1; D remains ambiguous. V was pared by 0 bases and J by 0 bases, with 6 bases between. Germline-derived CDR1 and CDR2 are SGHRS and YFSETQ. This CDR3 has 14 amino acids. CDR3 loop: CASSLASVNTEAFF. In DNA, the CDR3 is TGCGCCAGCAGCTTGGCCTCCGTGAACACTGAAGCTTTCTTT.

The genes are TRBV6-5 and TRBJ2-2; a possible D gene is TRBD2 (5 bases). V gave up 7 bases and J gave up 5 bases, with 8 bases separating them. The length of the CDR3 is 12 residues. Germline V gene lookup returns CDR1 MNHEY and CDR2 SVGAGI. DNA of the CDR3: TGTGCCAGCAAAAGAGGGACCGGGGAGCTGTTTTTT. Protein product: CASKRGTGELFF.

This clone appeared once. The chain recombines TRBV11-1 with TRBJ1-6; D perhaps matches TRBD1 (5 bases). With 3 bases removed from V and 4 bases from J, the gap between germline ends came to 10 bases. From germline, CDR1 is SGHAT and CDR2 FQDESV (reference sequence). There are 15 residues in the CDR3. The CDR3 is CASSFAGTYNSPLHF. DNA for the CDR3: TGTGCCAGCAGCTTCGCCGGGACTTATAATTCACCCCTCCACTTT.

The V and J genes are TRBV18 and TRBJ1-1; D uncertain. Trimming removed 6 bases at V and 6 bases at J, with 11 bases between. The CDR3 loop spans 12 amino acids. The germline gives CDR1 KGHSH, CDR2 LQKENI. This CDR3 is CASSGIGAEAFF. The CDR3 DNA follows: TGTGCCAGCTCCGGGATTGGCGCTGAAGCTTTCTTT.

The J gene is TRBJ1-2, the V gene TRBV21-1. TRBV21-1 is an annotated pseudogene. The CDR3 runs 17 residues. The CDR3: CASSEGGIQGTNYGYTF. CDR3 DNA sequence: TGTGCCAGCAGCGAGGGGGGGATCCAGGGTACTAACTATGGCTACACCTTC.

CDR3 sequence (DNA): TGTGCCACCTTAGATCCCTACAATGAGCAGTTCTTC. Translation: CATLDPYNEQFF. The V gene is TRBV28, the J gene TRBJ2-1; D is undetermined. CDR3 length: 12 amino acids. From germline, CDR1 is MDHEN and CDR2 SYDVKM. Trimming stripped 10 bases from V and 2 bases from J, with 9 bases between.

This clone was observed a few times. J is TRBJ2-7 and V is TRBV18; D remains unclear. CDR1 KGHSH and CDR2 LQKENI come from the germline V gene. Trimming took off 6 bases at V and 7 bases at J, with 16 bases between the two ends. This CDR3 comprises 13 residues. CDR3 nucleotide sequence: TGTGCCAGCTCCCCCTTCGCCCCTGGAGAGCAGTACTTC. It specifies CASSPFAPGEQYF. The entire variable domain, with the rest obtained from reference TRBV18 and TRBJ2-7, is as follows: NAGVMQNPRHLVRRRGQEARLRCSPMKGHSHVYWYRQLPEEGLKFMVYLQKENIIDESGMPKERFSAEFPKEGPSILRIQQVVRGDSAAYFCASSPFAPGEQYFGPGTRLTVT.

The rearrangement links TRBV7-8 to TRBJ1-1, with 9 bases matching TRBD1. The CDR3 spans 14 residues. Trimming removed 5 bases from V and 5 bases from J; junction bases left unmatched: 6. The germline V gene has CDR1 SGHVS and CDR2 FQNEAQ. CDR3 protein: CASSARTGETEAFF. For the CDR3, the DNA is TGTGCCAGCAGCGCGAGGACAGGGGAGACTGAAGCTTTCTTT.

This chain connects TRBV5-1 to TRBJ2-7, with unresolved D. The germline V gene encodes CDR1 SGHRS and CDR2 YFSETQ. V lost 4 bases, J lost 0 bases, and 14 bases lay in between. This CDR3 comprises 15 residues. For the CDR3, the DNA is TGCGCCAGCAGCCACCGAGGAGAAACCTCCTACGAGCAGTACTTC. Translation gives CASSHRGETSYEQYF.

The chain has TRBV28 and TRBJ1-2; TRBD1 agrees at 12 bases. CDR3 size: 16 residues. The V gene end was trimmed by 6 bases and the J gene end by 8 bases; junction bases not matched to a gene: 13. Per germline, CDR1 MDHEN and CDR2 SYDVKM. CDR3 DNA: TGTGCCAGCAGCCCCTTTGGGGGGACAGGGGGCAAAGGCTACACCTTC. It codes for CASSPFGGTGGKGYTF.

As for this clone: Other DNA sequences from this sample encode an identical CDR3 as well. The rearrangement joins TRBV2 to TRBJ1-5, with no clear D. CDR1 is SNHLY and CDR2 is FYNNEI in the germline V gene. The CDR3 covers 15 residues. The V gene lost 4 bases and the J gene lost 1 base, with 11 bases spanning the gap. CDR3 protein: CASSGDGKSNQPQHF. The DNA of the CDR3 is TGTGCCAGCAGTGGAGACGGGAAAAGCAATCAGCCCCAGCATTTT.

The chain carries TRBV6-4 and TRBJ2-5; D uncertain. CDR1 and CDR2 (germline): MRHNA, SNTAGT. The V and J ends lost 4 bases and 0 bases respectively, with 6 bases between them. This CDR3 region has 13 residues. CDR3 sequence: CASSVGHQETQYF. The CDR3 region has the DNA TGTGCCAGCAGTGTAGGACACCAAGAGACCCAGTACTTC.

The CDR3 nucleotides are TGCGCCAGCAGGCTGATGACCGCGACCTACGAGCAGTACTTC. This translates into CASRLMTATYEQYF. V is TRBV4-1 and J is TRBJ2-7, with D uncertain. The V end lost 6 bases, the J end lost 2 bases, and 14 bases lay between the germline ends. Germline CDR1 reads MGHRA; CDR2 reads YSYEKL. The CDR3 is made up of 14 amino acids.

The chain combines TRBV5-1 with TRBJ2-3; 12 positions match TRBD2. Germline CDR1 is SGHRS and CDR2 is YFSETQ. After removal of 5 bases from V and 5 bases from J, the junction contained 9 bases not matched to a gene. The CDR3 totals 16 residues. The DNA of the CDR3 is TGCGCCAGCAGGGAACGACTAGCGGGAGTTCAAGATACGCAGTATTTT. Encoded protein: CASRERLAGVQDTQYF.

The chain uses TRBV5-6 and TRBJ2-3; 7 nucleotides agree with TRBD2. The CDR3 sequence is 15 residues long. Unmatched junction bases numbered 5, after V lost 0 bases and J lost 4 bases. CDR1 is SGHDT and CDR2 is YYEEEE in the germline V gene. Here the CDR3 DNA reads TGTGCCAGCAGCTTGGTAAGCGGGACCGCAGATACGCAGTATTTT. Its protein is CASSLVSGTADTQYF.

CDR3 nucleotide sequence: TGTGCCAGCAGTTACGCCTCCGACAGGGGCTATGGCTACACCTTC. This codes for CASSYASDRGYGYTF. This rearrangement joins TRBV6-6 to TRBJ1-2; 8 nucleotides align to TRBD1. V was clipped by 2 bases and J by 4 bases; unmatched bases: 6. The germline CDR1 and CDR2 sequences are MNHNY and SVGAGI (reference sequence). The CDR3 totals 15 residues.

This chain uses TRBV30 with TRBJ2-1, with 9 bases matching TRBD2. V lost 0 bases, J lost 8 bases, and 8 bases stayed unmatched. This CDR3 is 15 amino acids long. The V gene's germline CDR1 is GTSNPN and CDR2 SVGIG (reference sequence). The CDR3 spells CAWSVTGLALYEQFF. The CDR3 DNA sequence: TGTGCCTGGAGTGTAACGGGACTAGCTCTCTATGAGCAGTTCTTC.

The CDR3 DNA reads as TGCGCCAGCGCATCCCCCGGGGGCGCGGACGGGGAGCTGTTTTTT. It translates to CASASPGGADGELFF. The chain has TRBV5-1 and TRBJ2-2; perhaps D is TRBD1 or TRBD2 (6 bases each). V was pared by 7 bases and J by 7 bases, with 20 bases between. The CDR3 totals 15 residues. Germline values: CDR1 SGHRS, CDR2 YFSETQ.

The chain links TRBV6-5 to TRBJ1-2, with D possibly TRBD1 on 6 matching bases. Trimming left V 6 bases short and J 4 bases short, with 9 bases between. The length of the CDR3 is 12 residues. The germline CDR1 and CDR2 sequences are MNHEY and SVGAGI. The CDR3 DNA is TGTGCCAGCAGAAACAGGGTCTATGGCTACACCTTC. This encodes CASRNRVYGYTF.

V and J are TRBV18 and TRBJ2-2, with a tentative D call TRBD2 (6 bases). Trimming left V 11 bases short and J 0 bases short, with 16 bases between. The germline gives CDR1 KGHSH, CDR2 LQKENI. The CDR3 extends over 15 amino acids. The CDR3 reads CAGTGQRANTGELFF. In DNA form, the CDR3 reads TGTGCCGGAACGGGGCAGCGGGCGAACACCGGGGAGCTGTTTTTT.

The sample holds one count of this clone. The CDR3 loop is CASSFNGRGVSGELFF. In DNA form, the CDR3 reads TGTGCCAGCAGTTTCAACGGGAGGGGAGTGTCCGGGGAGCTGTTTTTT. The V and J genes are TRBV28 and TRBJ2-2, with 8 bases fitting TRBD2. V trimming: 3 bases; J trimming: 6 bases; junction bases outside the gene matches: 9. Germline V gene sequence: CDR1 MDHEN, CDR2 SYDVKM. This CDR3 is 16 amino acids long.

The V and J genes are TRBV30 and TRBJ1-2, with a weak D call TRBD1 (5 bases). CDR1 GTSNPN and CDR2 SVGIG come from the germline V gene (reference sequence). This CDR3 is 15 amino acids long. V lost 0 bases to trimming and J lost 2 bases, with 13 bases between them. CDR3 loop: CAWSVGQGWNYGYTF. The CDR3 DNA reads as TGTGCCTGGAGTGTAGGCCAGGGATGGAACTATGGCTACACCTTC.

CDR3 in amino acids: CASSQGVGVDEQYF. The CDR3 coding sequence is TGCGCCAGCAGCCAAGGGGTGGGAGTCGACGAGCAGTACTTC. The V call is TRBV4-3, the J call TRBJ2-7, with TRBD2 as a possible D gene (5 bases). With 1 base removed from V and 5 bases from J, the gap between germline ends came to 12 bases. CDR3 size: 14 residues. Germline values: CDR1 LGHNA, CDR2 YSLEER.

The CDR3, as DNA: TGCGCCAGGGACCCCCCCAACGAGCAGTACTTC. It encodes CARDPPNEQYF. The rearrangement joins TRBV10-1 to TRBJ2-7; D remains unclear. This CDR3 contains 11 residues. Germline CDR1 WNHNN, CDR2 SYGVQD (reference sequence). Deletions cut 9 bases from V and 5 bases from J, with 11 bases between.